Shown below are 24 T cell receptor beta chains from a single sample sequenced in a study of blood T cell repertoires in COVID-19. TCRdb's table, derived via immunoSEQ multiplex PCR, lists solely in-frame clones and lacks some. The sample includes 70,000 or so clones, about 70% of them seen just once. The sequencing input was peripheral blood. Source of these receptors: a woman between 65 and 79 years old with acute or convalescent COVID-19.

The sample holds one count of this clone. The CDR3 DNA reads as TGTGCCAGCAGAGATGGGACAGGGGGCAAGTATGGCTACACCTTC. Its protein product is CASRDGTGGKYGYTF. This sequence joins TRBV6-5 and TRBJ1-2; TRBD1 matches at 12 bases. Germline CDR1 and CDR2: MNHEY and SVGAGI. V gave up 6 bases and J gave up 5 bases; unmatched junction bases: 7. The CDR3 runs 15 residues.

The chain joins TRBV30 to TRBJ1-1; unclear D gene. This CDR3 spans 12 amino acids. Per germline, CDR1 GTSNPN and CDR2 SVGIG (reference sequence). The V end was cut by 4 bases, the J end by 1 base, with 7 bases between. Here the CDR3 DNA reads TGTGCCTGGACCCCAGAGAACACTGAAGCTTTCTTT. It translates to CAWTPENTEAFF.

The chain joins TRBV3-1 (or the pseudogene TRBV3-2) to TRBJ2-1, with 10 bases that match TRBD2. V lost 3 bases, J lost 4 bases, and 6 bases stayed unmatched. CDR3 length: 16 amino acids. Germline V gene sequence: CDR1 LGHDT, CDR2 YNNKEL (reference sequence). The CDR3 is CASSQSSGSRYNEQFF. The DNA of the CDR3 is TGTGCCAGCAGCCAGTCTAGCGGGAGTCGATACAATGAGCAGTTCTTC.

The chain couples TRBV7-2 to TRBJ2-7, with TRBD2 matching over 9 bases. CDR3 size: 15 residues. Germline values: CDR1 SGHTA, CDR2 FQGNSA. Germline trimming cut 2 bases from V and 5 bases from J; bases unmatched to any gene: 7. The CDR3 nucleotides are TGTGCCAGCAGCTTAAAGTCTAGCGGGACCCACGAGCAGTACTTC. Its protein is CASSLKSSGTHEQYF.

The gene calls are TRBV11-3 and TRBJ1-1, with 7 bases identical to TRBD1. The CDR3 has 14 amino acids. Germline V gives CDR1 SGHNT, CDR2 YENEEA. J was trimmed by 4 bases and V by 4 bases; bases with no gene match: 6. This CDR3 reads CASSSRQGSTEAFF. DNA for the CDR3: TGTGCCAGCAGCTCCCGACAGGGTTCCACTGAAGCTTTCTTT.

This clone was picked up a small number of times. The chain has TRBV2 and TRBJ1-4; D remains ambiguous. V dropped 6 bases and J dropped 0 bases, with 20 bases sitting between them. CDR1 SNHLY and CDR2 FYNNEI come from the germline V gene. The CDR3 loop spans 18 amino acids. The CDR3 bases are TGTGCCAGCAGCTACGGACGAGGGAGGACTGCAACTAATGAAAAACTGTTTTTT. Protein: CASSYGRGRTATNEKLFF.

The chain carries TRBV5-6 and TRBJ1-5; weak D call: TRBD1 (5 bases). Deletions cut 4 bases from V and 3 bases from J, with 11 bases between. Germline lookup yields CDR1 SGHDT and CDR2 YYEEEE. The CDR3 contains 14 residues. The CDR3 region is CASSHWGDNQPQHF. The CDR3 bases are TGTGCCAGCAGCCACTGGGGGGACAATCAGCCCCAGCATTTT.

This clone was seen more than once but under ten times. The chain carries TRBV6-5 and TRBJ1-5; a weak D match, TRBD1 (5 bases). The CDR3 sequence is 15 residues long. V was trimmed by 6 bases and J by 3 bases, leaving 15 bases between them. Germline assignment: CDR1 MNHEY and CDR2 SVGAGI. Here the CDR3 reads CASRYRGGTNQPQHF. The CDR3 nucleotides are TGTGCCAGCAGGTACCGGGGGGGAACCAATCAGCCCCAGCATTTT.

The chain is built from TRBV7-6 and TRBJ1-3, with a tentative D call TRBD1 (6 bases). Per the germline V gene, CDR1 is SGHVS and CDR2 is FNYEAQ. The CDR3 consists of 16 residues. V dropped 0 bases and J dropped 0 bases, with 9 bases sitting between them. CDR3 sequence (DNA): TGTGCCAGCAGCTTAGCCGGGACAAGCTCTGGAAACACCATATATTTT. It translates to CASSLAGTSSGNTIYF.

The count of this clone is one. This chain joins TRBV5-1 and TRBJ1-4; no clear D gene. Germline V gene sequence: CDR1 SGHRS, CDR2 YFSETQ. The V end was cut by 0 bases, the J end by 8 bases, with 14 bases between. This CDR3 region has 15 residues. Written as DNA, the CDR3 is TGCGCCAGCAGCTTGGCTGGCGCAGTCGGGGAAAAACTGTTTTTT. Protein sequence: CASSLAGAVGEKLFF. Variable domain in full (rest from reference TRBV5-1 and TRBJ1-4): KAGVTQTPRYLIKTRGQQVTLSCSPISGHRSVSWYQQTPGQGLQFLFEYFSETQRNKGNFPGRFSGRQFSNSRSEMNVSTLELGDSALYLCASSLAGAVGEKLFFGSGTQLSVL.

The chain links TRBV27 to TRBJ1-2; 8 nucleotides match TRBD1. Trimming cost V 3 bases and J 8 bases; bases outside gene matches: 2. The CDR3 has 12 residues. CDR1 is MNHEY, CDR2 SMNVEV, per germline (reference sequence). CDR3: CASSFRTGGYTF. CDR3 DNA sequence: TGTGCCAGCAGTTTCCGGACAGGGGGCTACACCTTC.

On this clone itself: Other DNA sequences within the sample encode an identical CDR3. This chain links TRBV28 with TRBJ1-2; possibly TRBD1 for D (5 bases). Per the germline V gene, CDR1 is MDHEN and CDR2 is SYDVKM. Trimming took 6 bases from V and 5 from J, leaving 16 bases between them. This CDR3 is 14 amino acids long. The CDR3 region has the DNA TGTGCCAGCAGCCCGGGGGGGTCGGGATATGGCTACACCTTC. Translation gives CASSPGGSGYGYTF.

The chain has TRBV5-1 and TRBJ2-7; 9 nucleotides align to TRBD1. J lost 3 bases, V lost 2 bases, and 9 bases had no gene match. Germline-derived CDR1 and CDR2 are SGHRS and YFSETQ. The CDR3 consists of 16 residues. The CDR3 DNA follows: TGCGCCAGCAGCTTCACGCCGGGACAGGGTCACTACGAGCAGTACTTC. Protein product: CASSFTPGQGHYEQYF. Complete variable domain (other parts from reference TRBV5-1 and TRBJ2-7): KAGVTQTPRYLIKTRGQQVTLSCSPISGHRSVSWYQQTPGQGLQFLFEYFSETQRNKGNFPGRFSGRQFSNSRSEMNVSTLELGDSALYLCASSFTPGQGHYEQYFGPGTRLTVT.

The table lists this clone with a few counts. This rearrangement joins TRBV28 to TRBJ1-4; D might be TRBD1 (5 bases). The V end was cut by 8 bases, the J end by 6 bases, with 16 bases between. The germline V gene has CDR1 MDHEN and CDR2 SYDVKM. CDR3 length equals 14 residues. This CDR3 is CASQLGGWDEKLFF. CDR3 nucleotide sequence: TGTGCCAGCCAGTTGGGGGGTTGGGATGAAAAACTGTTTTTT. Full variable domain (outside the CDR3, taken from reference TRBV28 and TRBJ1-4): DVKVTQSSRYLVKRTGEKVFLECVQDMDHENMFWYRQDPGLGLRLIYFSYDVKMKEKGDIPEGYSVSREKKERFSLILESASTNQTSMYLCASQLGGWDEKLFFGSGTQLSVL.

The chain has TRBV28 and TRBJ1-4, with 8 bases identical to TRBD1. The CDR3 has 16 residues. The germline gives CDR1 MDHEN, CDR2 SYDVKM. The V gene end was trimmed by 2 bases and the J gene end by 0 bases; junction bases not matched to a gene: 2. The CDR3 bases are TGTGCCAGCAGTTTAAGGACAGGGCCAACTAATGAAAAACTGTTTTTT. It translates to CASSLRTGPTNEKLFF.

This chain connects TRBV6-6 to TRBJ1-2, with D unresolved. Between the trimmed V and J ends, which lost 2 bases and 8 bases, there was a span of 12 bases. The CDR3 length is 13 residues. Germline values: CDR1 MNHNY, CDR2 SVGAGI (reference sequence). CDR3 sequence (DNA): TGTGCCAGCAGTTACACTTCACAGCAGGGCTACACCTTC. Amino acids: CASSYTSQQGYTF.

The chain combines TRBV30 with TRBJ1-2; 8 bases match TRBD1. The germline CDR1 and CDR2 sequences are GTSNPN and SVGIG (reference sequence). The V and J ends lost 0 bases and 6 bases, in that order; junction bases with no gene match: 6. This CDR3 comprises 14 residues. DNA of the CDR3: TGTGCCTGGAGTGTAGGGCAGGGGGCGGATGGCTACACCTTC. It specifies CAWSVGQGADGYTF.

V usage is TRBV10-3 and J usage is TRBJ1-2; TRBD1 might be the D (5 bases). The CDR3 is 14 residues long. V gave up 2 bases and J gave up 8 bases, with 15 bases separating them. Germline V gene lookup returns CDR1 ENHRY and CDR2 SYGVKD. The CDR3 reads CAISEGQGPGGYTF. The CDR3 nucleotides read TGTGCCATCAGTGAGGGTCAGGGTCCAGGCGGCTACACCTTC.

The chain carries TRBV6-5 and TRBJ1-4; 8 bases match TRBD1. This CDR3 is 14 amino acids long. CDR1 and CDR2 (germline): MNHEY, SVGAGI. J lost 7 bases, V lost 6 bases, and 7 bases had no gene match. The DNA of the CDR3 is TGTGCCAGCAGCACAGGGGGTTTCGGTGAAAAACTGTTTTTT. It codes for CASSTGGFGEKLFF.

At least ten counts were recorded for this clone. The DNA of the CDR3 is TGTGCCAGCAGCCCGACTTTTGACAGGGCCAAGGCTCACGAGCAGTACTTC. Translation gives CASSPTFDRAKAHEQYF. V usage is TRBV7-9 and J usage is TRBJ2-7; 7 bases match TRBD1. CDR3 size: 17 residues. Trimming took 5 bases from V and 5 from J; bases not matched to a gene: 18. The germline V gene encodes CDR1 SEHNR and CDR2 FQNEAQ (reference sequence).

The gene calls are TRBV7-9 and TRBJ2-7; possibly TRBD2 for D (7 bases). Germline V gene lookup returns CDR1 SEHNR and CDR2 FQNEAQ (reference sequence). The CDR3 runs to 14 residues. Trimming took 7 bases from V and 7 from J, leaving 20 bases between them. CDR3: CASTLGAGAREQYF. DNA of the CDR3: TGTGCCAGCACCCTAGGGGCGGGGGCGAGGGAGCAGTACTTC.

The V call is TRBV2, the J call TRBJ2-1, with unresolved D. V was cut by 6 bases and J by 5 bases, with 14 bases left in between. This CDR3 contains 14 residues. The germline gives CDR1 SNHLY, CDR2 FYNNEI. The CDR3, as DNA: TGTGCCAGCAGCCTCGACACAGCCCACAATGAGCAGTTCTTC. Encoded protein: CASSLDTAHNEQFF. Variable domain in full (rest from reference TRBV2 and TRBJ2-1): EPEVTQTPSHQVTQMGQEVILRCVPISNHLYFYWYRQILGQKVEFLVSFYNNEISEKSEIFDDQFSVERPDGSNFTLKIRSTKLEDSAMYFCASSLDTAHNEQFFGPGTRLTVL.

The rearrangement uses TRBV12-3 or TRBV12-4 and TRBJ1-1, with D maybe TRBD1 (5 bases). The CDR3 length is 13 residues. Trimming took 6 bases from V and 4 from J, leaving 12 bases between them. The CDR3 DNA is TGTGCCAGCAGCCCAGGGTTGCCCACTGAAGCTTTCTTT. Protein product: CASSPGLPTEAFF.

The CDR3 sequence: CASSLIKETQYF. CDR3 nucleotide sequence: TGTGCCAGCAGCCTAATTAAAGAGACCCAGTACTTC. The V call is TRBV6-2 or TRBV6-3, the J call TRBJ2-5; D ambiguous. The V gene lost 6 bases and the J gene lost 3 bases, with 8 bases spanning the gap. CDR1 is MNHEY and CDR2 is SVGEGT in the germline V gene. The CDR3 covers 12 residues.